Presented here are 10 T cell receptor beta chains from one specimen sequenced in a study of T cells in Graves' hyperthyroidism and ophthalmopathy. Amplified regions were TCR beta CDR3 sequences from RNA transcripts. With the HTBI primer set, the TCR CDR3 went through a first round of RT-PCR. A single record per CDR3 protein comes from TCRdb applying MiXCR to the multiplex PCR reads. The sample has some 720,000 distinct CDR3 sequences; over 15% are singletons. The sample consisted of blood. The source of these receptors is a man between 18 and 35 years old with Graves' hyperthyroidism.

The chain couples TRBV28 to TRBJ1-2; tentatively, D is TRBD1 (5 bases). Germline V gives CDR1 MDHEN, CDR2 SYDVKM. The CDR3 loop spans 14 amino acids. Deletions cut 4 bases from V and 4 bases from J, with 13 bases between. CDR3 residues: CASSSRRAGYGYTF. The CDR3 bases are TGTGCCAGCAGTTCCCGCAGGGCGGGCTATGGCTACACCTTC.

V is TRBV3-1 and J is TRBJ2-1; D tentatively fits TRBD1 or TRBD2 (5 bases each). V dropped 6 bases and J dropped 5 bases, with 11 bases sitting between them. Germline CDR1 LGHDT, CDR2 YNNKEL (reference sequence). The CDR3 extends over 13 amino acids. The CDR3 spells CASSRDGNNEQFF. Written as DNA, the CDR3 is TGTGCCAGCAGTCGGGACGGCAACAATGAGCAGTTCTTC.

This clonotype has more than one count but fewer than ten. This sequence joins TRBV2 and TRBJ1-2; 8 nucleotides match TRBD1. Germline V gives CDR1 SNHLY, CDR2 FYNNEI. V was pared by 1 base and J by 8 bases, with 12 bases of the junction left unmatched. The CDR3 covers 16 residues. CDR3 loop: CASSEGVVDREFGYTF. The CDR3 coding sequence is TGTGCCAGCAGTGAAGGGGTGGTGGACAGGGAGTTCGGCTACACCTTC.

This clonotype was counted many times. The chain combines TRBV28 with TRBJ2-7, with 9 bases aligning to TRBD1. This CDR3 is built from 14 residues. Trimming cost V 6 bases and J 2 bases; bases outside gene matches: 5. Germline V gene sequence: CDR1 MDHEN, CDR2 SYDVKM. The CDR3 loop is CASRTGGVTYEQYF. Here the CDR3 DNA reads TGTGCCAGCAGAACAGGGGGCGTAACCTACGAGCAGTACTTC.

This clonotype was observed at least ten times. The gene calls are TRBV6-6 and TRBJ2-7; 7 nucleotides agree with TRBD2. Per the germline V gene, CDR1 is MNHNY and CDR2 is SVGAGI (reference sequence). There are 14 residues in the CDR3. V trimming: 0 bases; J trimming: 5 bases; junction bases outside the gene matches: 4. This CDR3 is CASSYSGGPHEQYF. The CDR3 DNA is TGTGCCAGCAGTTACTCGGGAGGGCCCCACGAGCAGTACTTC.

This clonotype occurred many times. CDR3 in amino acids: CASRQTGAYTEAFF. The CDR3 DNA sequence: TGTGCCAGCAGACAGACAGGGGCCTACACTGAAGCTTTCTTT. J is TRBJ1-1 and V is TRBV28; 8 positions agree with TRBD1. The junction had 6 bases not matched to a gene; V was cut back by 6 bases and J by 3 bases. Germline CDR1 is MDHEN and CDR2 is SYDVKM. The CDR3 covers 14 residues.

This clonotype was recorded at least ten times. V gene TRBV2 combines with J gene TRBJ2-3; 8 bases line up with TRBD2. The ends lost 4 bases at V and 4 bases at J; junction bases unmatched: 16. CDR3 length: 18 amino acids. The germline V gene has CDR1 SNHLY and CDR2 FYNNEI. CDR3 in amino acids: CASSGVRVAGISPDTQYF. The CDR3 nucleotides read TGTGCCAGCAGTGGTGTAAGGGTAGCGGGAATCAGCCCAGATACGCAGTATTTT.

Only a few counts were recorded for this clonotype. V is TRBV12-3 or TRBV12-4 and J is TRBJ1-3; a weak D match, TRBD1 (5 bases). The CDR3 runs 15 residues. Trimming cost V 5 bases and J 0 bases, with 11 bases left between them. In DNA, the CDR3 is TGTGCCAGCAGTCCACAGGCGTACTCTGGAAACACCATATATTTT. Its translation is CASSPQAYSGNTIYF.

In this sample, this clonotype turned up many times. The CDR3 nucleotides are TGTGCCAGCTCATTCGGACTAGCGGGAATCAATGAGCAGTTCTTC. Residues: CASSFGLAGINEQFF. The chain has TRBV18 and TRBJ2-1, with 12 bases lining up with TRBD2. V trimming: 5 bases; J trimming: 6 bases; junction bases outside the gene matches: 5. This CDR3 comprises 15 residues. Per germline, CDR1 KGHSH and CDR2 LQKENI.

This clonotype appeared once. A much bigger clone sits one base away, suggesting this may be a read error. The chain carries TRBV11-3 and TRBJ2-1; 11 bases map to TRBD2. Germline V gene data show CDR1 as SGHNT and CDR2 as YENEEA. This CDR3 comprises 15 residues. CDR3 protein: CAGSSSSGRAGEQFF. Here the CDR3 DNA reads TGTGCCGGCAGCTCCAGTAGCGGGAGGGCGGGGGAGCAGTTCTTC.